These 15 T cell receptor beta chains share one sample of origin, sequenced in a study of circulating and synovial CD4+ cells in juvenile arthritis. Method: immunoSEQ multiplex PCR; TCRdb's copy keeps in-frame clones and lacks some. The profile covers around 32,000 clones, with 90% to 95% appearing a single time and 0.6% to 0.8% taken by the ten largest. The sample comprised CD4+ T cells from blood. The receptors derive from a human donor with juvenile idiopathic arthritis.

The V gene is TRBV19, the J gene TRBJ1-4; D call uncertain. This CDR3 comprises 16 residues. Looked up from germline, CDR1 is LNHDA and CDR2 is SQIVND (reference sequence). Trimming took 7 bases from V and 4 from J, leaving 19 bases between them. The CDR3 protein is CASTPAVGTYNEKLFF. CDR3 DNA: TGTGCCAGTACCCCTGCGGTCGGCACTTATAATGAAAAACTGTTTTTT.

The gene calls are TRBV7-9 and TRBJ2-2; perhaps TRBD1 as D (5 bases). CDR1 is SEHNR and CDR2 is FQNEAQ in the germline V gene (reference sequence). The CDR3 runs to 13 residues. V lost 4 bases and J 6 bases, leaving 9 bases between the germline ends. The CDR3 is CASSSREPGELFF. The CDR3 DNA follows: TGTGCCAGCAGCTCCAGGGAACCCGGGGAGCTGTTTTTT.

The chain employs TRBV25-1 and TRBJ1-2; D is possibly TRBD1 (5 bases). Trimming left V 8 bases short and J 2 bases short, with 15 bases between. From germline, CDR1 is MGHDK and CDR2 SYGVNS. CDR3 length equals 14 residues. The CDR3 here is CASAKGIRNYGYTF. The CDR3 nucleotides are TGTGCCAGCGCTAAGGGGATCCGGAACTATGGCTACACCTTC.

This sequence joins TRBV7-6 and TRBJ2-5, with D tentatively TRBD2 (5 bases). V lost 5 bases to trimming and J lost 4 bases, with 20 bases between them. The CDR3 runs to 16 residues. Germline V gene sequence: CDR1 SGHVS, CDR2 FNYEAQ. CDR3 bases: TGTGCCAGCAGCGACCTCCCCCTTCGAGGGTCAGAGACCCAGTACTTC. Translating it yields CASSDLPLRGSETQYF. Based on the CDR3 plus reference TRBV7-6 and TRBJ2-5, the full variable domain is GAGVSQSPRYKVTKRGQDVALRCDPISGHVSLYWYRQALGQGPEFLTYFNYEAQQDKSGLPNDRFSAERPEGSISTLTIQRTEQRDSAMYRCASSDLPLRGSETQYFGPGTRLLVL.

The CDR3 sequence: CASSFGRPDTQYF. CDR3 DNA sequence: TGTGCCAGCAGCTTCGGCAGGCCAGATACGCAGTATTTT. The chain uses TRBV7-6 and TRBJ2-3; D ambiguous. V lost 3 bases and J 4 bases, leaving 8 bases between the germline ends. Looked up from germline, CDR1 is SGHVS and CDR2 is FNYEAQ. The CDR3 runs to 13 residues.

The rearrangement uses TRBV19 and TRBJ1-2; maybe TRBD1 (6 bases). This CDR3 is 14 amino acids long. Trimming removed 6 bases at V and 7 bases at J, with 18 bases between. Per the germline V gene, CDR1 is LNHDA and CDR2 is SQIVND (reference sequence). CDR3 bases: TGTGCCAGTAGCGGACAGTCTATTCCCCCTGGCTACACCTTC. Protein sequence: CASSGQSIPPGYTF.

This sequence joins TRBV2 and TRBJ2-7, with 14 bases lining up with TRBD2. The CDR3 spans 22 residues. The V gene end was trimmed by 4 bases and the J gene end by 0 bases; junction bases not matched to a gene: 20. Germline lookup yields CDR1 SNHLY and CDR2 FYNNEI. Written as DNA, the CDR3 is TGTGCCAGCAGTGTGCCTGGCCACTCCGGGACTAGCGGGGGCCCCATCTCCTACGAGCAGTACTTC. It translates to CASSVPGHSGTSGGPISYEQYF.

The chain links TRBV19 to TRBJ1-2; 9 bases line up with TRBD1. CDR1 and CDR2 (germline): LNHDA, SQIVND (reference sequence). This CDR3 region has 16 residues. The trim removed 3 bases at V and 0 bases at J, leaving 5 bases unmatched. DNA for the CDR3: TGTGCCAGTAGTATTCCCCGGACAGGGGCTAACTATGGCTACACCTTC. As protein: CASSIPRTGANYGYTF.

Written as DNA, the CDR3 is TGTGCCAGCAGCCAAGAAGGGGGCGGGGGGTACACAGATACGCAGTATTTT. It codes for CASSQEGGGGYTDTQYF. This sequence joins TRBV4-2 and TRBJ2-3, with D perhaps TRBD2 (8 bases). Per germline, CDR1 LGHNA and CDR2 YNFKEQ. The CDR3 length is 17 residues. V dropped 0 bases and J dropped 2 bases, with 15 bases sitting between them.

The V call is TRBV5-1, the J call TRBJ2-7, with 7 bases aligning to TRBD1. Germline CDR1 and CDR2: SGHRS and YFSETQ. The trim removed 1 base at V and 2 bases at J, leaving 6 bases unmatched. This CDR3 has 15 residues. CDR3 coding DNA: TGCGCCAGCAGCTTGTCGGGCAGGGGGACCTACGAGCAGTACTTC. Amino acids: CASSLSGRGTYEQYF.

This chain joins TRBV29-1 and TRBJ2-1, with D possibly TRBD1 on 6 matching bases. V lost 5 bases to trimming and J lost 4 bases, with 12 bases between them. This CDR3 is built from 13 residues. In germline, CDR1 is SQVTM, CDR2 ANQGSEA. This CDR3 reads CSVQGQLYNEQFF. CDR3 nucleotides: TGCAGCGTTCAGGGACAACTTTACAATGAGCAGTTCTTC.

This clone showed up just once. The V gene is TRBV9, the J gene TRBJ2-1, with D possibly being TRBD2 (6 bases). Trimming took off 4 bases at V and 3 bases at J, with 17 bases between the two ends. Germline V gene sequence: CDR1 SGDLS, CDR2 YYNGEE. This CDR3 contains 16 residues. CDR3 region: CASSPTSAGGYNEQFF. In DNA, the CDR3 is TGTGCCAGCAGCCCGACGTCAGCGGGTGGCTACAATGAGCAGTTCTTC.

V is TRBV14 and J is TRBJ2-2; no definite D call. Germline V lookup: CDR1 SGHDN, CDR2 FVKESK. This CDR3 is built from 16 residues. V gave up 3 bases and J gave up 4 bases, with 15 bases separating them. In DNA form, the CDR3 reads TGTGCCAGCAGCCAGGAGCCAAGGTTGAGCACCGGGGAGCTGTTTTTT. It is translated as CASSQEPRLSTGELFF.

The rearrangement links TRBV4-2 to TRBJ2-2, with a tentative D call TRBD1 (5 bases). CDR3 length: 16 residues. Germline V gene lookup returns CDR1 LGHNA and CDR2 YNFKEQ. V dropped 0 bases and J dropped 0 bases, with 8 bases sitting between them. CDR3 in amino acids: CASSQEVQANTGELFF. The CDR3 region has the DNA TGTGCCAGCAGCCAAGAGGTACAGGCGAACACCGGGGAGCTGTTTTTT.

The genes are TRBV2 and TRBJ2-1, with D possibly TRBD1 on 5 matching bases. The germline V and J ends were trimmed by 1 base and 7 bases, with 14 bases remaining between them. The CDR3 spans 15 residues. Per the germline V gene, CDR1 is SNHLY and CDR2 is FYNNEI. For the CDR3, the DNA is TGTGCCAGCAGTGAAGGGCAGGGTGGATATAATGAGCAGTTCTTC. Translating gives CASSEGQGGYNEQFF.